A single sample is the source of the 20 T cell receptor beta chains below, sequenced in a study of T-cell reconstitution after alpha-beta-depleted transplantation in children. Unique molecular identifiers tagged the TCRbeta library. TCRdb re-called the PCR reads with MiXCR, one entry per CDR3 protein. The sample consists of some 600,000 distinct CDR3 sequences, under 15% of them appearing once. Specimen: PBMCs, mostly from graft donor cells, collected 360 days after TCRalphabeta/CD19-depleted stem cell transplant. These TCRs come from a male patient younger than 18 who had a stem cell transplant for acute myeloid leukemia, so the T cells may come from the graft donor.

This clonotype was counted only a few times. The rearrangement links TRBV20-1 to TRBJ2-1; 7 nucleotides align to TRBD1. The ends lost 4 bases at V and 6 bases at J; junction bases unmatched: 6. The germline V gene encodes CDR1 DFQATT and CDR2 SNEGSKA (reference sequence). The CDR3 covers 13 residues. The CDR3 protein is CSATYRGRNEQFF. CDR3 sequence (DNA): TGCAGTGCTACCTACAGGGGACGCAATGAGCAGTTCTTC.

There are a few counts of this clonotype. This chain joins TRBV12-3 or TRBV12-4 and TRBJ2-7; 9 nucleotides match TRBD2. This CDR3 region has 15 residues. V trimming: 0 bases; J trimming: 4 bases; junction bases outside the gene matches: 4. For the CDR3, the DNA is TGTGCCAGCAGTTTAGCTAGCGGGGGAAGGTACGAGCAGTACTTC. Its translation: CASSLASGGRYEQYF.

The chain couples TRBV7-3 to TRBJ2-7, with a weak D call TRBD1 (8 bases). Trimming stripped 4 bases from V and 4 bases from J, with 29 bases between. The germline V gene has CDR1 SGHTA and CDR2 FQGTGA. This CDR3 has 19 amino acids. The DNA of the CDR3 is TGTGCCAGCAGCTCACTGGGACAGGCGCTCACTAGCGAGCAATACGAGCAGTACTTC. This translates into CASSSLGQALTSEQYEQYF. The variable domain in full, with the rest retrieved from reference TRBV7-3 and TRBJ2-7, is GAGVSQTPSNKVTEKGKYVELRCDPISGHTALYWYRQSLGQGPEFLIYFQGTGAADDSGLPNDRFFAVRPEGSVSTLKIQRTERGDSAVYLCASSSLGQALTSEQYEQYFGPGTRLTVT.

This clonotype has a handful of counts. CDR3 in amino acids: CASSVAGSNQPQHF. The CDR3 DNA is TGTGCCAGCAGCGTAGCAGGGAGCAATCAGCCCCAGCATTTT. The chain uses TRBV9 and TRBJ1-5, with D perhaps TRBD1 (5 bases). V was trimmed by 0 bases and J by 1 base, leaving 5 bases between them. The CDR3 contains 14 residues. Germline CDR1 reads SGDLS; CDR2 reads YYNGEE. The variable domain in full, completed from reference TRBV9 and TRBJ1-5, reads DSGVTQTPKHLITATGQRVTLRCSPRSGDLSVYWYQQSLDQGLQFLIQYYNGEERAKGNILERFSAQQFPDLHSELNLSSLELGDSALYFCASSVAGSNQPQHFGDGTRLSIL.

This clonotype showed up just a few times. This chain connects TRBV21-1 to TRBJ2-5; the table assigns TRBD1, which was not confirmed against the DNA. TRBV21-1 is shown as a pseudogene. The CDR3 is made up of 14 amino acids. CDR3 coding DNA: TGTGCCAGCAGCTTTACAGGGTTGGGAGAGACCCAGTACTTC. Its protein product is CASSFTGLGETQYF.

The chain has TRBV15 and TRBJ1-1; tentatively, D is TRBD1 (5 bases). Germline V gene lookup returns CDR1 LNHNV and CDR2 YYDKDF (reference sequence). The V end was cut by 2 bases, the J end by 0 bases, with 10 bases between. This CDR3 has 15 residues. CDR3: CATSRQGGVNTEAFF. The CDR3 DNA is TGTGCCACCAGCAGACAGGGCGGGGTGAACACTGAAGCTTTCTTT.

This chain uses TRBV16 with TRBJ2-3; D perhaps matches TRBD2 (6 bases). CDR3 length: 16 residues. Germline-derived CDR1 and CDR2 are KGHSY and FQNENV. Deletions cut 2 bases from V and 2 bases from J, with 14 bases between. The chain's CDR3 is CASSQQLAAPTDTQYF. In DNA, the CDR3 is TGTGCCAGCAGCCAACAACTAGCCGCCCCCACAGATACGCAGTATTTT.

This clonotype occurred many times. The CDR3 loop is CASSPLAVSSYEQYF. CDR3 DNA sequence: TGTGCCAGCAGTCCTCTAGCGGTTAGCTCCTACGAGCAGTACTTC. This rearrangement joins TRBV12-3 or TRBV12-4 to TRBJ2-7; 7 bases agree with TRBD2. Unmatched junction bases numbered 7, after V lost 5 bases and J lost 0 bases. The CDR3 loop spans 15 amino acids.

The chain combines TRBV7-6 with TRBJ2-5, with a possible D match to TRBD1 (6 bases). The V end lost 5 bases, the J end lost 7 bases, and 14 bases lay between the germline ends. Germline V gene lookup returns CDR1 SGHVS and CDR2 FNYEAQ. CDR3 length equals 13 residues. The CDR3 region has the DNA TGTGCCAGCAGCCCCCGGGGACATGCGACCCAGTACTTC. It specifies CASSPRGHATQYF.

The CDR3 DNA sequence: TGTGCCAGCAGCCGTTGGGGGGACCAGAGTGAAAAACTGTTTTTT. It translates to CASSRWGDQSEKLFF. J is TRBJ1-4 and V is TRBV11-2; the D gene is possibly TRBD1 (5 bases). Germline V CDR1 and CDR2: SGHAT, FQNNGV. The CDR3 runs to 15 residues. The V end was cut by 5 bases, the J end by 7 bases, with 17 bases between.

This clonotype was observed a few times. CDR3 amino acids: CASSDLAGGVYEQYF. CDR3 bases: TGTGCCAGCAGCGACCTAGCGGGAGGGGTCTACGAGCAGTACTTC. The chain carries TRBV21-1 and TRBJ2-7; TRBD2, the D gene given by the table, was not confirmed from the DNA. TRBV21-1 is labeled a pseudogene. This CDR3 has 15 residues.

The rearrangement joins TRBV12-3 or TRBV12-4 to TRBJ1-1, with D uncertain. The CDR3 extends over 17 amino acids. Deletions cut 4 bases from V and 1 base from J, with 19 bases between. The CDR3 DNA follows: TGTGCCAGCAGTTACCGCCCCGGCAGGTTGGAGAACACTGAAGCTTTCTTT. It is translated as CASSYRPGRLENTEAFF.

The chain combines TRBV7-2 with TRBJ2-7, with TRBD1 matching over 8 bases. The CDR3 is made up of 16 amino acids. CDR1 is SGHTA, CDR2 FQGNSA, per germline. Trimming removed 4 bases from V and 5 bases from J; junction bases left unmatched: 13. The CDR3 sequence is CASSWQGALRYDEQYF. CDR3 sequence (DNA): TGTGCCAGCAGCTGGCAGGGGGCCCTTCGGTATGACGAGCAGTACTTC.

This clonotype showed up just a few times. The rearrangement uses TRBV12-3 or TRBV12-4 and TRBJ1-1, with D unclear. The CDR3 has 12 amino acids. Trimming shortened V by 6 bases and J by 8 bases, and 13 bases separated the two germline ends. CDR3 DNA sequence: TGTGCCAGCAGCCCCATGTGGGCGGAAGCTTTCTTT. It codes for CASSPMWAEAFF.

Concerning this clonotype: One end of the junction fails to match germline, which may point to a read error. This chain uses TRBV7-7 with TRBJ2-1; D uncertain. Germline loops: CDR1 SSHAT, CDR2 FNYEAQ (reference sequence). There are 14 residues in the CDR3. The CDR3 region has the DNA TGTGCTAGCAAGCTCGGCCGATCCTACAATGAGCAGTTCTTC. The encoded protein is CASKLGRSYNEQFF.

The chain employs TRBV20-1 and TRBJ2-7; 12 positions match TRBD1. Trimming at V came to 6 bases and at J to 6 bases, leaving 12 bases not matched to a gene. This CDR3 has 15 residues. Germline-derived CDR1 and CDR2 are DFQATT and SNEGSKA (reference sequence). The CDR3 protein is CSAPPSGQGALEQYF. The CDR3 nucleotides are TGCAGTGCCCCCCCTTCGGGACAGGGGGCTCTCGAGCAGTACTTC.

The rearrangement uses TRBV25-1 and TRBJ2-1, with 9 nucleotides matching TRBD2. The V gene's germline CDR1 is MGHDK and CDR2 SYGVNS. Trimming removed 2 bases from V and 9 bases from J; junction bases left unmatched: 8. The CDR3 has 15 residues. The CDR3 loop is CASSETAGGPGEQFF. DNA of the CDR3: TGTGCCAGCAGTGAAACGGCGGGAGGGCCTGGTGAGCAGTTCTTC.

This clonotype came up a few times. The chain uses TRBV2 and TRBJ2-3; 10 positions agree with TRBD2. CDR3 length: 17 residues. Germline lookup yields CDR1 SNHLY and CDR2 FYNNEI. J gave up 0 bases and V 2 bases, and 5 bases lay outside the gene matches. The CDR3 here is CASSEWASGSSTDTQYF. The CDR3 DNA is TGTGCCAGCAGTGAATGGGCTAGCGGGAGTAGCACAGATACGCAGTATTTT.

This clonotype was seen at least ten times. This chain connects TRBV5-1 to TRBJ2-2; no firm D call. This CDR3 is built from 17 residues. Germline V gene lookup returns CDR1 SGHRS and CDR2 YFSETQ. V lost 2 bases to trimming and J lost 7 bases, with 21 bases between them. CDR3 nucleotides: TGCGCCAGCAGCTTAGCAGGAAGGATGTTAAACGGCGGGGAGCTGTTTTTT. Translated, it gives CASSLAGRMLNGGELFF.

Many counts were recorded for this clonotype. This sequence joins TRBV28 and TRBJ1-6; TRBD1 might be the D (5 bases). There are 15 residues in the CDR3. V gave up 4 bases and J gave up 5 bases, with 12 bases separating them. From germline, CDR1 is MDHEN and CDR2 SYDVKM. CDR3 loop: CASSSDGTDNSPLHF. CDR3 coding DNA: TGTGCCAGCAGTTCCGACGGGACGGATAATTCACCCCTCCACTTT.